The present TCR beta chain was sequenced within a study of PD-1 blockade in classical Hodgkin lymphoma (dated by TCRdb to 2019 to 2021). Broadly, across the study: Nivolumab dosing was 3 mg/kg intravenously every 2 weeks, continuing until either disease progression or unacceptable toxicity. The study used CyTOF and TCR beta sequencing to define a peripheral blood immune signature of response to PD-1 blockade in classical Hodgkin lymphoma. Summary of the overall study and its limitations: A significant rise by C4D1 was seen in CD4+ but not CD8+ TCR diversity (p=0.0027 vs p=0.16), with the rise being most apparent in complete responders (p=0.02). Only a single clinical trial cohort was studied, and what caused the repertoire differences, possibly disease activity or prior therapy, remained undefined. Trial patients with a complete response had baseline diversity similar to that of newly diagnosed patients, while partial responders and progressors had significantly lower diversity. Baseline TCR diversity was reported to be lower in newly diagnosed patients than in healthy donors, and even lower in relapsed/refractory patients. Diversity was lower in patients who began nivolumab less than 1 year after ASCT, so these patients were left out of later analyses to avoid confounding by immune reconstitution.

This specimen's time point label, per the study, means: cycle 4 day 1 (C4D1), after less than 7 weeks of nivolumab. Every trial patient had relapsed after autologous stem cell transplantation, and cohorts A, B and C differed in prior brentuximab vedotin exposure. The trial cohort included some 53 patients with relapsed/refractory classical Hodgkin lymphoma, and each patient had a best overall response of complete response, partial response or progressive disease. Single-agent nivolumab was administered to trial patients in the multi-cohort phase II CheckMate 205 trial. An independent review committee assessed best overall response by applying the 2007 International Working Group response criteria. Trial PBMCs were collected immediately before nivolumab initiation (C1D1) and during therapy at cycle 2 day 1 and cycle 4 day 1. Peripheral blood was collected in 8 mL Vacutainer Cell Preparation Tubes, from which PBMCs were isolated by centrifugation and then cryopreserved.

On this clone: Its cognate antigen has yet to be identified. Within one base of it there is no much larger clone, and no base qualities were kept.

Trimming takes 0 bases from V and 5 bases from J, and the germline ends sit 19 bases apart. In the germline V gene, CDR1 corresponds to SGDLS and CDR2 to YYNGEE. The CDR3 sequence holds 17 residues, the cysteine and phenylalanine included. The read is trimmed to its CDR3 DNA, 51 bases read in frame from base 1. Genomic DNA was isolated using the Qiagen DNeasy kit from unsorted PBMCs as well as from negatively selected CD4+ and CD8+ fractions. Using primers that anneal to V and J segments, immunoSEQ multiplex PCR amplified the TCR beta CDR3 regions. A synthetic immune receptor repertoire was used to minimize amplification bias, and remaining bias was computationally removed after sequencing. The source study handled its data this way. Repertoire diversity was quantified as the Shannon entropy index using custom Python scripts. Unsorted, CD4+ and CD8+ repertoires were examined separately, except in combined analyses, for which CD4+ and CD8+ sequences were merged in silico. A clone was considered expanded if an increase in frequency of at least 2-fold after treatment relative to C1D1 was found, and a pseudocount of 0.5 was applied to clones undetected at baseline. Singleton clones were defined as clones with 0 or 1 copy at C1D1, and non-singleton clones were defined as clones with 2 or more copies. Clones expanded in unsorted samples were annotated as CD4+, CD8+ or unknown by matching protein sequences in sorted samples from the same patient. Diversity changes from C1D1 to C4D1 were tested in paired samples using Wilcoxon tests. TCRdb's version of the immuneACCESS table is confined to in-frame rearrangements and falls short of the full clone set. An unresolved V gene accounts for under half of the shortfall where checked; the remainder is of unknown origin. V, J and clone size reflect that table, while D and trimming were determined from the DNA. In this sample the table shows 64,000 or so clones, about 90% of which occur a single time. The leading ten clones occupy around a tenth of the sample.

This sequence uses TRBV9 and TRBJ2-3; matching of 5 bases hints at TRBD1 as the D gene. The starting material was peripheral blood mononuclear cells (PBMCs), obtained before the fourth cycle of nivolumab. The origin of this receptor is a human donor with classical Hodgkin lymphoma. The CDR3 sequence is CASSVAVGNRPEDTQYF. The bases read TGTGCCAGCAGCGTAGCTGTAGGGAACAGGCCAGAAGATACGCAGTATTTT.